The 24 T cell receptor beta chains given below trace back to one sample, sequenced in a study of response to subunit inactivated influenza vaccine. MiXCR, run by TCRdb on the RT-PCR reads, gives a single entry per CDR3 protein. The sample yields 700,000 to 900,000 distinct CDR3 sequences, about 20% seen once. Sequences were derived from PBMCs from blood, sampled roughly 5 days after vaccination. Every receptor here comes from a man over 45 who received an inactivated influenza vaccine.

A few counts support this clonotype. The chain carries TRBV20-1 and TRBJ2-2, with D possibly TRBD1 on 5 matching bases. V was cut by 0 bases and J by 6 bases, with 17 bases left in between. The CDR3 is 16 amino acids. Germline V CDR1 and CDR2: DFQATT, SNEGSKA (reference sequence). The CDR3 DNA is TGCAGTGCTAGAGATAGGCAGGGAAGTCGGTCCGGGGAGCTGTTTTTT. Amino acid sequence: CSARDRQGSRSGELFF.

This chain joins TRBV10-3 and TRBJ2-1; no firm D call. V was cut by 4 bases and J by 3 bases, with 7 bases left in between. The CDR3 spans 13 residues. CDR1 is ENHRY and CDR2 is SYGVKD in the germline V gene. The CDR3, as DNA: TGTGCCATCAGTGTCAACAGCTACAATGAGCAGTTCTTC. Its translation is CAISVNSYNEQFF.

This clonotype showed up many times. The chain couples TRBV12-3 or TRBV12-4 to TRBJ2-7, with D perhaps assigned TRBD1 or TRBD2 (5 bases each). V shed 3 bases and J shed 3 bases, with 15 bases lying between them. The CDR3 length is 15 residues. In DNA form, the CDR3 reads TGTGCCAGCAGTTTCCGGGGCGCTGATAGCTACGAGCAGTACTTC. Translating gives CASSFRGADSYEQYF.

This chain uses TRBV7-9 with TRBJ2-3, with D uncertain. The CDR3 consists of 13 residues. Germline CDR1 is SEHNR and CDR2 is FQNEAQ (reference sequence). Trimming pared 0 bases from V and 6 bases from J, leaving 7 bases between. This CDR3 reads CASSLAWLDTQYF. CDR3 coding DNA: TGTGCCAGCAGCTTAGCCTGGTTGGATACGCAGTATTTT. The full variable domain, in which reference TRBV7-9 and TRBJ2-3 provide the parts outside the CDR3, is DTGVSQNPRHKITKRGQNVTFRCDPISEHNRLYWYRQTLGQGPEFLTYFQNEAQLEKSRLLSDRFSAERPKGSFSTLEIQRTEQGDSAMYLCASSLAWLDTQYFGPGTRLTVL.

The CDR3 coding sequence is TGTGCCTGGGACAGGGGGCGTATTCGGGGCTACAATGAGCAGTTCTTC. It encodes CAWDRGRIRGYNEQFF. The chain couples TRBV30 to TRBJ2-1, with 10 bases lining up with TRBD1. Germline V gene sequence: CDR1 GTSNPN, CDR2 SVGIG (reference sequence). The length of the CDR3 is 16 residues. V lost 5 bases and J lost 3; bases outside the gene matches: 10.

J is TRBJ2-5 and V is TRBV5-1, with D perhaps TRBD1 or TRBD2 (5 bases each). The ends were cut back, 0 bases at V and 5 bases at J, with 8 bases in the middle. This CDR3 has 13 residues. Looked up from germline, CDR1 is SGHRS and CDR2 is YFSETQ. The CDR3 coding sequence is TGCGCCAGCAGCTTGGAAGGGGACGAGACCCAGTACTTC. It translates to CASSLEGDETQYF.

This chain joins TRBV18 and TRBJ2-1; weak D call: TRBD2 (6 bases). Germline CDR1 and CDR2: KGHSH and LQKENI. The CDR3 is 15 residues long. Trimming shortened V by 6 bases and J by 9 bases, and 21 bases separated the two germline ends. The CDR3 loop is CASSPGLGHQSEQFF. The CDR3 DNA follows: TGTGCCAGCTCCCCGGGACTCGGGCACCAGAGTGAGCAGTTCTTC.

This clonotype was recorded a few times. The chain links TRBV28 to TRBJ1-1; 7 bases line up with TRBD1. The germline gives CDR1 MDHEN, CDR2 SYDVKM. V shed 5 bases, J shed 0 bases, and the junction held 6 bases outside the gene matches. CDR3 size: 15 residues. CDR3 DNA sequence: TGTGCCAGCAGTCATGGGACAGCCGTGAACACTGAAGCTTTCTTT. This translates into CASSHGTAVNTEAFF. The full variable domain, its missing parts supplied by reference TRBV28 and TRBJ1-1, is DVKVTQSSRYLVKRTGEKVFLECVQDMDHENMFWYRQDPGLGLRLIYFSYDVKMKEKGDIPEGYSVSREKKERFSLILESASTNQTSMYLCASSHGTAVNTEAFFGQGTRLTVV.

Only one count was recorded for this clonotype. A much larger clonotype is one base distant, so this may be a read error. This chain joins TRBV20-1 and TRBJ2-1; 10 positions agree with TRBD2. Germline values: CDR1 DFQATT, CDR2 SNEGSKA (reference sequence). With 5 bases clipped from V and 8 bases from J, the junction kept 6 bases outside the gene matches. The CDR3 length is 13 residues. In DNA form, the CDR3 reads TGCAGTGCTGCGTGCGGGACTAGCGATGAGCAGTTCTTC. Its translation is CSAACGTSDEQFF.

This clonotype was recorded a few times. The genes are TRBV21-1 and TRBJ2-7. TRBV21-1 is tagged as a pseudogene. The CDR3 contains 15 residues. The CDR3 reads CASSKVVTSSYEQYF. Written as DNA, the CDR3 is TGTGCCAGCAGCAAAGTTGTGACAAGCTCCTACGAGCAGTACTTC.

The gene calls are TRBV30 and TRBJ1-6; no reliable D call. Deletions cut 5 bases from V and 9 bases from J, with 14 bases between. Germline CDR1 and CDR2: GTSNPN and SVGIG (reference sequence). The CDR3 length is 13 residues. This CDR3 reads CAWDRTGTSPLHF. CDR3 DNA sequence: TGTGCCTGGGACCGGACGGGTACTTCACCCCTCCACTTT.

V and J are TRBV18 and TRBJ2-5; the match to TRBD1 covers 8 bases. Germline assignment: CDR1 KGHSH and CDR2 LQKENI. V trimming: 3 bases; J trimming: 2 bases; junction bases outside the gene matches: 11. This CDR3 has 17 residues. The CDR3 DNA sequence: TGTGCCAGCTCACCCGGGGTCGGACAGGGCGTTCAAGAGACCCAGTACTTC. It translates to CASSPGVGQGVQETQYF.

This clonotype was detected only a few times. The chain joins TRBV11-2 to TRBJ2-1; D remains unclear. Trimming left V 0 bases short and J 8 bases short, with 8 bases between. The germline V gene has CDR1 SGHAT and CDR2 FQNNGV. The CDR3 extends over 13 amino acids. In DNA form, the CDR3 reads TGTGCCAGCAGCTTAGATATTGTCCATGAGCAGTTCTTC. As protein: CASSLDIVHEQFF.

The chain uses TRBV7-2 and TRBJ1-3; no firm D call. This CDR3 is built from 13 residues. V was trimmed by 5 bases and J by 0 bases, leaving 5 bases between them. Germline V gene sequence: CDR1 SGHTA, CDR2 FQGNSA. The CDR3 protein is CASSGVSGNTIYF. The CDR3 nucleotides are TGTGCCAGCAGCGGAGTCTCTGGAAACACCATATATTTT.

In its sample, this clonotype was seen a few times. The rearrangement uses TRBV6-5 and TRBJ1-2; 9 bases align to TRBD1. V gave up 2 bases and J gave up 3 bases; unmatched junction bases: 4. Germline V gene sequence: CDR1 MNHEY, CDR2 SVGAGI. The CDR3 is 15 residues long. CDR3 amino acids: CASSYRDRVHYGYTF. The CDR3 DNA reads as TGTGCCAGCAGTTACCGGGACAGGGTGCACTATGGCTACACCTTC.

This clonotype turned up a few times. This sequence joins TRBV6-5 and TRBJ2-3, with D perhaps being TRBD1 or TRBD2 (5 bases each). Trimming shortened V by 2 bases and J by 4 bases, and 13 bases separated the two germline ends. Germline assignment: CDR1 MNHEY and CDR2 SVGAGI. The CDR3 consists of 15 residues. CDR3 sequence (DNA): TGTGCCAGCAGTTACGAGGGGTTAACAGCAGATACGCAGTATTTT. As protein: CASSYEGLTADTQYF.

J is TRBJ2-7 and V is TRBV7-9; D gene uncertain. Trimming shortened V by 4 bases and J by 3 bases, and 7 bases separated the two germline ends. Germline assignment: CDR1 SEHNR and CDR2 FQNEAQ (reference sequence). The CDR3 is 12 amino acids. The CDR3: CASSSPVYEQYF. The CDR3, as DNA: TGTGCCAGCAGCTCCCCCGTCTACGAGCAGTACTTC.

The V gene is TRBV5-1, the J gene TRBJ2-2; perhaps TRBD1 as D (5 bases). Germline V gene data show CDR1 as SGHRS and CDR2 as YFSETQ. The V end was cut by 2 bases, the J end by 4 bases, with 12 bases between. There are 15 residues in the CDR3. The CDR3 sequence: CASSFRTGTTGELFF. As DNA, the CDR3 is TGCGCCAGCAGCTTTAGAACAGGCACCACCGGGGAGCTGTTTTTT.

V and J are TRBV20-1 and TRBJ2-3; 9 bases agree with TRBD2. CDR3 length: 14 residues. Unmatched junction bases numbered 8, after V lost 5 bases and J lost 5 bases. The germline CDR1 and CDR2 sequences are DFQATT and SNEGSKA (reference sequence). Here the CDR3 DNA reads TGCAGTGCTGCCCCTAGCGGGGTAATAGATACGCAGTATTTT. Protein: CSAAPSGVIDTQYF.

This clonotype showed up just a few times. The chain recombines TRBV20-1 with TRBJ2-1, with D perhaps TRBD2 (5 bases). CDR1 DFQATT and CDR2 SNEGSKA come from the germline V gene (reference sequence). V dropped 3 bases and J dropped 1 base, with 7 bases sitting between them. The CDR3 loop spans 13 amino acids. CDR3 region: CSARRESYNEQFF. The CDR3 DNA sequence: TGCAGTGCTAGGAGGGAATCCTACAATGAGCAGTTCTTC.

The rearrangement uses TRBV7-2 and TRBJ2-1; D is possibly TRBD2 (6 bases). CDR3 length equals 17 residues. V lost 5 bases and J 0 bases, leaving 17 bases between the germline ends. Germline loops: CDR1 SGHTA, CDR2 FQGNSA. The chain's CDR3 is CASSTPSTGGSYNEQFF. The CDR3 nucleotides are TGTGCCAGCAGCACGCCATCTACCGGGGGCTCCTACAATGAGCAGTTCTTC.

The CDR3 here is CASGLAGAGELFF. DNA of the CDR3: TGTGCTAGTGGTTTGGCGGGGGCCGGGGAGCTGTTTTTT. The rearrangement uses TRBV12-5 and TRBJ2-2; D is perhaps TRBD2 (6 bases). Trimming left V 1 base short and J 6 bases short, with 6 bases between. Germline V lookup: CDR1 LGHNT, CDR2 FRNRAP. The CDR3 has 13 residues. The whole variable domain, remainder taken from reference TRBV12-5 and TRBJ2-2, is DARVTQTPRHKVTEMGQEVTMRCQPILGHNTVFWYRQTMMQGLELLAYFRNRAPLDDSGMPKDRFSAEMPDATLATLKIQPSEPRDSAVYFCASGLAGAGELFFGEGSRLTVL.

The CDR3 region has the DNA TGTGCCAGCAGCCAGCCCGGGACTCCGCGGGATACGCAGTATTTT. Its protein is CASSQPGTPRDTQYF. J is TRBJ2-3 and V is TRBV7-6; D perhaps matches TRBD2 (6 bases). The germline V gene encodes CDR1 SGHVS and CDR2 FNYEAQ. This CDR3 is built from 15 residues. The V and J ends lost 5 bases and 6 bases respectively, with 18 bases between them.

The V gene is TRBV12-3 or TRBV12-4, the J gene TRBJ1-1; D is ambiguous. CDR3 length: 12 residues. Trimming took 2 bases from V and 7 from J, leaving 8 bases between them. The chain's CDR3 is CASSLMQVEAFF. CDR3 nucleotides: TGTGCCAGCAGTTTAATGCAGGTTGAAGCTTTCTTT.